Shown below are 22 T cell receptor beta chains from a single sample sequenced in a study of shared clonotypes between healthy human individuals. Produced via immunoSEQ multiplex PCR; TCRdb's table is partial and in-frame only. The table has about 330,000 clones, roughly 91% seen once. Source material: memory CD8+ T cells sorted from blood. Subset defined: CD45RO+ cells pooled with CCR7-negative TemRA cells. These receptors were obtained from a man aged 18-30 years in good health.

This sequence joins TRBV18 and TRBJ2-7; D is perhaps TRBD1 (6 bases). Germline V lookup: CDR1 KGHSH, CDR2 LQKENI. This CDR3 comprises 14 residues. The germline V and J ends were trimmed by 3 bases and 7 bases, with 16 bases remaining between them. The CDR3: CASSPWTADGEQYF. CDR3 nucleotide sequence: TGTGCCAGCTCACCCTGGACAGCTGACGGAGAGCAGTACTTC.

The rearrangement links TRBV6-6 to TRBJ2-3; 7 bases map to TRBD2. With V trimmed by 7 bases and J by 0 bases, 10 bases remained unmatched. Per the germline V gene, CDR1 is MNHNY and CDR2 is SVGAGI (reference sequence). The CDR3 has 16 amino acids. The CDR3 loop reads CASTIGLAVSTDTQYF. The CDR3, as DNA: TGTGCCAGCACTATCGGGCTAGCGGTTAGCACAGATACGCAGTATTTT.

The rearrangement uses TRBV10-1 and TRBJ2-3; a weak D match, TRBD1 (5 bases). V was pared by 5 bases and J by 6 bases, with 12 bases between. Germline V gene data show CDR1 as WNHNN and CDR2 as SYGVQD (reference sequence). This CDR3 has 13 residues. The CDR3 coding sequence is TGCGCCAGCAGTCCAGGGAACATGGATACGCAGTATTTT. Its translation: CASSPGNMDTQYF.

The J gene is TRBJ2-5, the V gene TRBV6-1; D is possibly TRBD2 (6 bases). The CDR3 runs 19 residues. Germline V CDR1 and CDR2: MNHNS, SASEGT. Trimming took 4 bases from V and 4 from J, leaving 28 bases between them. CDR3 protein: CASSGVWGETLSSSETQYF. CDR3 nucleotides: TGTGCCAGCAGTGGGGTGTGGGGGGAAACACTCAGCTCCTCAGAGACCCAGTACTTC.

In DNA form, the CDR3 reads TGTGCCAGCAGTTCAGGCGTTCGGGGATCCTACGAGCAGTACTTC. Its translation is CASSSGVRGSYEQYF. The gene calls are TRBV11-2 and TRBJ2-7, with D perhaps TRBD2 (5 bases). This CDR3 comprises 15 residues. V lost 6 bases, J lost 1 base, and 16 bases lay in between. From germline, CDR1 is SGHAT and CDR2 FQNNGV.

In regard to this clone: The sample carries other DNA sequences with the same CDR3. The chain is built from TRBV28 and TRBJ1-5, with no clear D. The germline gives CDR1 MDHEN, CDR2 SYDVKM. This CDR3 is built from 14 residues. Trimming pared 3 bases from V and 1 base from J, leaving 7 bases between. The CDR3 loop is CASSLQISNQPQHF. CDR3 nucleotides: TGTGCCAGCAGTTTGCAGATAAGCAATCAGCCCCAGCATTTT.

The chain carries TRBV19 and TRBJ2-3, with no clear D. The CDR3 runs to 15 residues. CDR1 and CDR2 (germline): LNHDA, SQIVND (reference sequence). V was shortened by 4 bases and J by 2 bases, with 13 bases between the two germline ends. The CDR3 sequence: CASSTSPNPTDTQYF. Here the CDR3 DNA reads TGTGCCAGTAGTACCTCACCAAACCCCACAGATACGCAGTATTTT.

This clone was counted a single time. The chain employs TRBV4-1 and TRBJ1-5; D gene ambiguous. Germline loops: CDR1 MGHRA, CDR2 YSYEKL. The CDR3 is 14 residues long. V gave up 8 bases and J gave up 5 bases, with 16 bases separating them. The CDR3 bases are TGCGCCAGCGCCGGGAGGCCGTTAGATCAGCCCCAGCATTTT. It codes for CASAGRPLDQPQHF.

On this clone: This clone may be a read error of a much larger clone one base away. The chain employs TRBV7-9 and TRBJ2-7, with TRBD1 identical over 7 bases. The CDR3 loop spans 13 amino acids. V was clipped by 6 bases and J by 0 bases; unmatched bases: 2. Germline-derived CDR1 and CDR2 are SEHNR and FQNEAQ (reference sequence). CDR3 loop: CASRRDSSYEQYF. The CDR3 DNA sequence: TGTGCCAGCAGGAGGGACAGCTCCTACGAGCAGTACTTC.

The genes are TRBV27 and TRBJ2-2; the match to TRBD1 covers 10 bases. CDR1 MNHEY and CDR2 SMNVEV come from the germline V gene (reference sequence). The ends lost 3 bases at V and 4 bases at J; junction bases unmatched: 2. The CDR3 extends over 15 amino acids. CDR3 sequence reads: CASSLGQGPTGELFF. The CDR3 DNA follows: TGTGCCAGCAGTTTGGGACAGGGGCCCACCGGGGAGCTGTTTTTT.

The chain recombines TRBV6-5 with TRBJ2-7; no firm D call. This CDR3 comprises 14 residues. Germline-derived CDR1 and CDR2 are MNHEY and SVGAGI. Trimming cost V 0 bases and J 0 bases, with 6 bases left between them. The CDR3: CASSYSLASYEQYF. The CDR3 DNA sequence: TGTGCCAGCAGTTACTCGTTAGCCTCCTACGAGCAGTACTTC.

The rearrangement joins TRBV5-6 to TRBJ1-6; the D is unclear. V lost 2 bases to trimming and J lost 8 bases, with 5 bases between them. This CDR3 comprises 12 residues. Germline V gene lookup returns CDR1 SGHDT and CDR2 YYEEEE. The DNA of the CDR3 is TGTGCCAGCAGCTTTTGGGATTCACCCCTCCACTTT. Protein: CASSFWDSPLHF.

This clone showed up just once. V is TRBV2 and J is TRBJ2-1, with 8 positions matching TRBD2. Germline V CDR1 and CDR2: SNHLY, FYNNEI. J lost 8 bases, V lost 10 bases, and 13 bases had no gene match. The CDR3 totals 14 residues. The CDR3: CATESGSGADEQFF. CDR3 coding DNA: TGTGCCACCGAGAGCGGGAGTGGAGCTGATGAGCAGTTCTTC.

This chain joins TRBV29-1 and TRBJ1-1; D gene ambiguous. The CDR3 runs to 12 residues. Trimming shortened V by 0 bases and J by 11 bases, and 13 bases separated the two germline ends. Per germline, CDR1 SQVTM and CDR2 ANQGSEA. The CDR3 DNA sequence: TGCAGCGTTGAAGATGGGCATCCTGGGGCTTTCTTT. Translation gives CSVEDGHPGAFF.

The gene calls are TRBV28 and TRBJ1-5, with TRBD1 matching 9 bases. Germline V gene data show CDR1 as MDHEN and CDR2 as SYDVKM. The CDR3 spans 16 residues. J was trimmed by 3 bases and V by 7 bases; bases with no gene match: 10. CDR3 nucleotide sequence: TGTGCCAGCACCGGAGGGGGACAGGGAAACAATCAGCCCCAGCATTTT. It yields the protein CASTGGGQGNNQPQHF.

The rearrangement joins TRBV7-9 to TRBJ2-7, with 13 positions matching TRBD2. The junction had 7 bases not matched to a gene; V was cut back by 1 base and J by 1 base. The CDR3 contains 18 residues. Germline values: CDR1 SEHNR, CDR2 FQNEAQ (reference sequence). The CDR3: CASSLGRLAGGRSYEQYF. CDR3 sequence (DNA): TGTGCCAGCAGCTTAGGGAGACTAGCGGGAGGTAGATCCTACGAGCAGTACTTC.

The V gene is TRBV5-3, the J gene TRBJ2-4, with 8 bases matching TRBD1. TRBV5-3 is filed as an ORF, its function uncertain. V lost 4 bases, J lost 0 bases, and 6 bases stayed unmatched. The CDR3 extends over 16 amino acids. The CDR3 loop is CARSLQGELAKNIQYF. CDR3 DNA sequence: TGTGCCAGAAGCCTACAGGGGGAGCTAGCCAAAAACATTCAGTACTTC.

CDR3 nucleotide sequence: TGCGCCAGCAGTAGGGTTGGCGATAACACCGGGGAGCTGTTTTTT. Translation gives CASSRVGDNTGELFF. The chain is built from TRBV5-1 and TRBJ2-2; D is unresolved. From germline, CDR1 is SGHRS and CDR2 YFSETQ. V shed 5 bases and J shed 2 bases, with 13 bases lying between them. The CDR3 runs 15 residues. The variable domain in full, completed from reference TRBV5-1 and TRBJ2-2, reads KAGVTQTPRYLIKTRGQQVTLSCSPISGHRSVSWYQQTPGQGLQFLFEYFSETQRNKGNFPGRFSGRQFSNSRSEMNVSTLELGDSALYLCASSRVGDNTGELFFGEGSRLTVL.

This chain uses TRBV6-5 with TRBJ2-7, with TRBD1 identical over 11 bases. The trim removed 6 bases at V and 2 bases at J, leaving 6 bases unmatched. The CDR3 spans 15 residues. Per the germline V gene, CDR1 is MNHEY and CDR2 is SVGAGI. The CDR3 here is CASSEDRGPTYEQYF. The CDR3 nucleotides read TGTGCCAGCAGCGAGGACAGGGGGCCTACCTACGAGCAGTACTTC.

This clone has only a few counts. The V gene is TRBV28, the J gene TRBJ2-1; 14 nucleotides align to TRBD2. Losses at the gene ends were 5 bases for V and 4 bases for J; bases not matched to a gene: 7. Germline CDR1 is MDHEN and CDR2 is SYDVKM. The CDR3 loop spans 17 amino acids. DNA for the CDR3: TGTGCCAGCAGTCCTTGGACTAGCGGGGGGTATTACAATGAGCAGTTCTTC. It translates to CASSPWTSGGYYNEQFF.

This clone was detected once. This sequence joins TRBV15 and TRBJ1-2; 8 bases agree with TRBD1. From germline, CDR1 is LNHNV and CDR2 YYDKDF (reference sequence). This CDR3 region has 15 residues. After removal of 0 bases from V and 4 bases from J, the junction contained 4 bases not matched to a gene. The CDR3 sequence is CATSRDRTGTYGYTF. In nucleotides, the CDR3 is TGTGCCACCAGCAGAGACCGGACAGGGACCTATGGCTACACCTTC.

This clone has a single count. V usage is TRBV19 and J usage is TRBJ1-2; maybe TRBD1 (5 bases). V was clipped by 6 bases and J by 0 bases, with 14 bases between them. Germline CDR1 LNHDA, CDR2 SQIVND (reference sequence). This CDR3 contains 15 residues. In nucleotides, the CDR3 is TGTGCCAGTAGGTCGGAAGGGGCTTCTAACTATGGCTACACCTTC. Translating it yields CASRSEGASNYGYTF.